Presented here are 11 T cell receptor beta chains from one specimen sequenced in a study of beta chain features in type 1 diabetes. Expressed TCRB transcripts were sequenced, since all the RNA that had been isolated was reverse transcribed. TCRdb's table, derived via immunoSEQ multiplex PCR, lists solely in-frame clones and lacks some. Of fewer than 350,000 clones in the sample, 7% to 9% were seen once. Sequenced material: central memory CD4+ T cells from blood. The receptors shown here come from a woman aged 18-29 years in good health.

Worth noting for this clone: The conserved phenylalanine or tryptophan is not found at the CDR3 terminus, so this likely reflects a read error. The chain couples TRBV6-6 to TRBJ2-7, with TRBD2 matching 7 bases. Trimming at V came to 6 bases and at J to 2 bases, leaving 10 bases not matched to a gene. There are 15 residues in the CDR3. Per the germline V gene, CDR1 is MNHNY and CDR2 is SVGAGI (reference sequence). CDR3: CASRPGTTPPYEQYG. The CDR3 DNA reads TGTGCCAGCAGGCCCGGGACTACGCCACCCTACGAGCAGTACGGC.

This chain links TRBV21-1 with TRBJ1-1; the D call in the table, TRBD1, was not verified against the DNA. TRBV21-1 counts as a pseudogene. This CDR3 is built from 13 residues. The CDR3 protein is CASSNAPGDDAFF. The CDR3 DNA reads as TGTGCCAGCAGCAATGCCCCAGGGGACGACGCTTTCTTT.

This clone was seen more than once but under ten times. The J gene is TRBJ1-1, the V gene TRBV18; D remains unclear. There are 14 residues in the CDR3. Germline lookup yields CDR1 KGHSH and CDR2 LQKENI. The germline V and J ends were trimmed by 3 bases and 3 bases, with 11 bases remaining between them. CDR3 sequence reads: CASSPSAFDTEAFF. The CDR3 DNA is TGTGCCAGCTCACCTAGCGCGTTTGACACTGAAGCTTTCTTT.

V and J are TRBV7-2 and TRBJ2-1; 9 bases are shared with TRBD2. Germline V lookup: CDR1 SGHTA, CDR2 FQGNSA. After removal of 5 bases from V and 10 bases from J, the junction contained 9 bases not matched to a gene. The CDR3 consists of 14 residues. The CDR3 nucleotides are TGTGCCAGCAGCCGGGTCCCTACTAGCGGGGAGCAGTTCTTC. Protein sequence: CASSRVPTSGEQFF.

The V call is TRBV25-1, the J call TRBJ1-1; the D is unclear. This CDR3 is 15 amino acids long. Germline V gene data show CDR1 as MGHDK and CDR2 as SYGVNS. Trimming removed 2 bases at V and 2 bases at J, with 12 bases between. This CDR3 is CASSELSGTNTEAFF. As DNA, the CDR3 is TGTGCCAGCAGTGAACTGAGTGGAACCAACACTGAAGCTTTCTTT.

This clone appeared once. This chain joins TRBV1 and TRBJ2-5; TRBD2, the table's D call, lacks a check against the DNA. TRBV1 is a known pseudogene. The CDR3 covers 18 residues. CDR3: CTSSQDLRKLAPKETQYF. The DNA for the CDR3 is TGCACCAGCAGCCAAGACCTAAGGAAGCTAGCGCCAAAAGAGACCCAGTACTTC.

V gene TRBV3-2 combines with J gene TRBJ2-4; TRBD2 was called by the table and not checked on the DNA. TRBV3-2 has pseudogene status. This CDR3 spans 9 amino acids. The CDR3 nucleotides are TGTGCCAGCAGTCGGGGGGCGGGATTC. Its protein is CASSRGAGF.

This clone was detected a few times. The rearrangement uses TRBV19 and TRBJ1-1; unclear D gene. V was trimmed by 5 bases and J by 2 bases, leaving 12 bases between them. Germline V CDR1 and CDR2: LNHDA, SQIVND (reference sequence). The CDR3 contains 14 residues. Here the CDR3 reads CASSAGRINTEAFF. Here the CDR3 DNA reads TGTGCCAGTAGTGCCGGACGGATAAACACTGAAGCTTTCTTT.

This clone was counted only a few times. DNA for the CDR3: TGTGCCAGCAGTTTTACATCCGCTGGCTATGGCTACACCTTC. Residues: CASSFTSAGYGYTF. The chain recombines TRBV27 with TRBJ1-2; D gene uncertain. V dropped 3 bases and J dropped 4 bases, with 12 bases sitting between them. Germline CDR1 is MNHEY and CDR2 is SMNVEV (reference sequence). CDR3 length: 14 amino acids.

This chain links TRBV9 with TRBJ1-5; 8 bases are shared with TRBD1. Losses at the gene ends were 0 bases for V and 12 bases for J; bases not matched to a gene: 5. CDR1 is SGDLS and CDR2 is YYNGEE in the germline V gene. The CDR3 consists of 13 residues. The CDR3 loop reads CASSVGLDRDQHF. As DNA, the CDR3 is TGTGCCAGCAGCGTAGGATTGGACAGGGACCAGCATTTT.

DNA of the CDR3: TGTGCCAGCAGCTCCGGACTAGGCCACAATGAGCAGTTCTTC. It codes for CASSSGLGHNEQFF. V is TRBV7-2 and J is TRBJ2-1, with TRBD2 identical over 7 bases. With 4 bases clipped from V and 5 bases from J, the junction kept 5 bases outside the gene matches. There are 14 residues in the CDR3. CDR1 is SGHTA, CDR2 FQGNSA, per germline.